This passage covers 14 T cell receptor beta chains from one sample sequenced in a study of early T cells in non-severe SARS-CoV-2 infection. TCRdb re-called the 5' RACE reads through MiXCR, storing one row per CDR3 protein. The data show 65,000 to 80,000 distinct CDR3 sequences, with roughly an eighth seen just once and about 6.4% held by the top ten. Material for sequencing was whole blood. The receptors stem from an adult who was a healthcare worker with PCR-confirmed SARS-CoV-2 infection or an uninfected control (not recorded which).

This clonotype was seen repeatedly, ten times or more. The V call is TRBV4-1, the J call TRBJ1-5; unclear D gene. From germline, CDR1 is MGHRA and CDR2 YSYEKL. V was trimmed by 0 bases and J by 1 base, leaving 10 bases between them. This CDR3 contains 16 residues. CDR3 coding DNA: TGCGCCAGCAGCCAAGATGGCGTCGGAAGCAATCAGCCCCAGCATTTT. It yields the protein CASSQDGVGSNQPQHF.

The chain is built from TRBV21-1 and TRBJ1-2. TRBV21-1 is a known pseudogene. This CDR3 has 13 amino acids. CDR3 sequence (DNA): TGTGCCAGGAACGTGGGGACTAACTATGGCTACACCTTC. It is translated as CARNVGTNYGYTF.

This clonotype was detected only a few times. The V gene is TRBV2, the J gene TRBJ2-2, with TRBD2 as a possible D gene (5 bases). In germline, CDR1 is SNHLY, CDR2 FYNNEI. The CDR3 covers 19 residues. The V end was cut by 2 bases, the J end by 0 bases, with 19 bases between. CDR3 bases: TGTGCCAGCAGTGAAACGCCGGGGAGTACATTTCCGAACACCGGGGAGCTGTTTTTT. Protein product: CASSETPGSTFPNTGELFF.

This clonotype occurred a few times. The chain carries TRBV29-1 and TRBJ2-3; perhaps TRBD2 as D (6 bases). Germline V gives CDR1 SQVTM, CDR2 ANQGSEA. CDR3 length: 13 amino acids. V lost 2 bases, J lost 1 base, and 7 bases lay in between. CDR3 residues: CSVETGGTDTQYF. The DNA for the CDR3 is TGCAGCGTTGAAACGGGAGGCACAGATACGCAGTATTTT.

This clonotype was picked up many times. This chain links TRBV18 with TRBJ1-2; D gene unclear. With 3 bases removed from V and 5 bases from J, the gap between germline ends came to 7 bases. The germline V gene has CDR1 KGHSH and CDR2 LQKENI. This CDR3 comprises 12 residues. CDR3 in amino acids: CASSPPTYGYTF. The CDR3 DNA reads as TGTGCCAGCTCACCCCCCACGTATGGCTACACCTTC.

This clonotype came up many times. The CDR3 sequence is CATARDGNQPQHF. The DNA of the CDR3 is TGTGCCACCGCCCGGGACGGCAATCAGCCCCAGCATTTT. The V gene is TRBV7-6, the J gene TRBJ1-5, with a weak D call TRBD1 (5 bases). V was clipped by 10 bases and J by 2 bases, with 12 bases between them. Per germline, CDR1 SGHVS and CDR2 FNYEAQ. The CDR3 sequence is 13 residues long.

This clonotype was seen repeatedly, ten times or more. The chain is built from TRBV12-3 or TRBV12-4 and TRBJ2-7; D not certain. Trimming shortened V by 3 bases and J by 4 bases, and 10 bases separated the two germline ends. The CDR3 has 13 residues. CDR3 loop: CASSFRWGYEQYF. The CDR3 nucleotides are TGTGCCAGCAGTTTTAGGTGGGGTTACGAGCAGTACTTC.

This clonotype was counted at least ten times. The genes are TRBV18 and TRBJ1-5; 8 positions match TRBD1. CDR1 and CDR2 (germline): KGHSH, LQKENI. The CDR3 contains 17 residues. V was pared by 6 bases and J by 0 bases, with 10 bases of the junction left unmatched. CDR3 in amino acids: CASSPTPGGNSNQPQHF. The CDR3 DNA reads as TGTGCCAGCTCCCCAACCCCAGGGGGCAATAGCAATCAGCCCCAGCATTTT.

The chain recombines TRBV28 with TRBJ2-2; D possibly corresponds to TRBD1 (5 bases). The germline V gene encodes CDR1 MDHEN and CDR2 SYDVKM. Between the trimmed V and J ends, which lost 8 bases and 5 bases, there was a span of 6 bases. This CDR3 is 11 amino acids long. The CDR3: CASSGTGELFF. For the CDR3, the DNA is TGTGCCAGCTCAGGGACCGGGGAGCTGTTTTTT. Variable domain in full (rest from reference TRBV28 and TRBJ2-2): DVKVTQSSRYLVKRTGEKVFLECVQDMDHENMFWYRQDPGLGLRLIYFSYDVKMKEKGDIPEGYSVSREKKERFSLILESASTNQTSMYLCASSGTGELFFGEGSRLTVL.

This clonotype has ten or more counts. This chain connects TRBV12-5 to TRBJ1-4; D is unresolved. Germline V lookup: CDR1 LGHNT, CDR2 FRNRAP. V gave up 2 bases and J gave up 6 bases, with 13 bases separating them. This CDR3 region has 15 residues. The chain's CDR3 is CASGLTPGGYEKLFF. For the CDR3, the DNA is TGTGCTAGTGGTTTGACCCCCGGCGGTTATGAAAAACTGTTTTTT.

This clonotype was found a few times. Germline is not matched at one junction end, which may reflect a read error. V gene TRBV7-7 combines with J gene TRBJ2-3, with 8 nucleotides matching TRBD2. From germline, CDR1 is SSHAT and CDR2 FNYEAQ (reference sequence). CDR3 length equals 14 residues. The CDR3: CASSLSGTTDTQYF. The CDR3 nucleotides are TGTGCTAGCAGCCTTAGCGGGACCACAGATACGCAGTATTTT.

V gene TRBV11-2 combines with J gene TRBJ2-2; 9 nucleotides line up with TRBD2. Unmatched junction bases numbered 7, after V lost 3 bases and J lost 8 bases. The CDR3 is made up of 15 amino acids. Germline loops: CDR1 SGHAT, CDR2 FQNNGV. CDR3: CASSFEGLAVGELFF. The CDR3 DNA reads TGTGCCAGCAGCTTCGAGGGACTAGCTGTGGGGGAGCTGTTTTTT. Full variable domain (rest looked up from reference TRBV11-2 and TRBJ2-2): EAGVAQSPRYKIIEKRQSVAFWCNPISGHATLYWYQQILGQGPKLLIQFQNNGVVDDSQLPKDRFSAERLKGVDSTLKIQPAKLEDSAVYLCASSFEGLAVGELFFGEGSRLTVL.

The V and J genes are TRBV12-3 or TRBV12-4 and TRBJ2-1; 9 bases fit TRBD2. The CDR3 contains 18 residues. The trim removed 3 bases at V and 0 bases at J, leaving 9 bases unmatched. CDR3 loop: CASSFRLAGWSSYNEQFF. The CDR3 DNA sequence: TGTGCCAGCAGTTTTAGGCTAGCGGGGTGGAGCTCCTACAATGAGCAGTTCTTC.

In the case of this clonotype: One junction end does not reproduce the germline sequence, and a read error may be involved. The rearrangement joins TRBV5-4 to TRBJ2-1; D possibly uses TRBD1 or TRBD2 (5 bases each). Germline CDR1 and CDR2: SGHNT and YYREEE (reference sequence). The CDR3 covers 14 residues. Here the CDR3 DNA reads TGTACCAGCAGCCCCTGGGACCCCGCCAGTGAGCAGTTCTTC. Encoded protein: CTSSPWDPASEQFF.